Listed below are T cell receptor beta chains from one sample, sequenced in a study of T cells in Graves' hyperthyroidism and ophthalmopathy. A single record per CDR3 protein comes from TCRdb applying MiXCR to the multiplex PCR reads. Of around 570,000 distinct CDR3 sequences listed, just under 20% were seen once; the top ten hold roughly 50%. The source material was blood. These receptors all come from a man in his forties or fifties with Graves' ophthalmopathy. CDR3s include the opening cysteine and the closing phenylalanine or tryptophan. A D gene is named only where the DNA matches it firmly. Where a row states a size, it is once, few, many or the class of an expanded clone; other rows omit it.

J | V | size | D | CDR3 | DNA
TRBJ1-1 | TRBV20-1 | NA | NA | CSASLSPPTEAFF | TGCAGTGCTAGCCTATCCCCCCCCACTGAAGCTTTCTTT
TRBJ2-1 | TRBV3-1 | many | NA | CASSPRGSSSYNEQFF | TGTGCCAGCAGCCCCCGTGGTTCTAGCTCCTACAATGAGCAGTTCTTC
TRBJ2-7 | TRBV5-6 | NA | NA | CASSPRMEGRKRYF | TGTGCCAGCAGCCCCAGGATGGAGGGCCGAAAGCGGTACTTC
TRBJ1-5 | TRBV11-3 | many | NA | CASSSLEGKRSNQPQHF | TGTGCCAGCAGCTCTCTAGAGGGAAAGCGGAGCAATCAGCCCCAGCATTTT
TRBJ1-2 | TRBV14 | few | TRBD1 | CASSQRDRGLTNYGYTF | TGTGCCAGCAGCCAGAGGGACAGGGGCCTTACTAACTATGGCTACACCTTC
TRBJ1-2 | TRBV10-3 | many | NA | CAISGLGAVDGYTF | TGTGCCATCAGTGGGTTGGGGGCTGTGGATGGCTACACCTTC
TRBJ1-4 | TRBV30 | many | NA | CAWRSTNEKLFF | TGTGCCTGGAGATCAACTAATGAAAAACTGTTTTTT
TRBJ2-1 | TRBV5-6 | many | NA | CASSLGLELDEQFF | TGTGCCAGCAGCTTGGGACTAGAACTTGATGAGCAGTTCTTC
TRBJ2-5 | TRBV12-3/TRBV12-4 | many | NA | CASSLRGEPPETQYF | TGTGCCAGCAGTTTAAGGGGGGAGCCGCCAGAGACCCAGTACTTC
TRBJ2-5 | TRBV25-1 | NA | NA | CASSVGVETQYF | TGTGCCAGCAGTGTCGGCGTAGAGACCCAGTACTTC
TRBJ2-1 | TRBV2 | many | NA | CASSEGWSSYNEQFF | TGTGCCAGCAGTGAAGGCTGGAGCTCCTACAATGAGCAGTTCTTC
TRBJ2-1 | TRBV5-8 | few | NA | CASSLAEGDEQFF | TGTGCCAGCAGCCTAGCGGAGGGGGATGAGCAGTTCTTC
TRBJ1-1 | TRBV6-2/TRBV6-3 | few | NA | CASRDPGHMNTEAFF | TGTGCCAGCAGGGACCCGGGACATATGAACACTGAAGCTTTCTTT
TRBJ1-2 | TRBV2 | few | NA | CASSLTDRDYGYTF | TGTGCCAGCAGCCTAACCGACAGAGACTATGGCTACACCTTC
TRBJ2-4 | TRBV20-1 | many | NA | CSASSPRGIQYF | TGCAGTGCTAGTTCCCCCCGTGGCATTCAGTACTTC
TRBJ1-1 | TRBV15 | many | NA | CATSRVHGLNTEAFF | TGTGCCACCAGCAGAGTCCACGGCTTGAACACTGAAGCTTTCTTT
TRBJ2-2 | TRBV3-1 | NA | NA | CASRANPDTGELFF | TGTGCCAGCAGAGCTAACCCCGACACCGGGGAGCTGTTTTTT
TRBJ2-7 | TRBV5-5 | few | NA | CASSLEEYYEQYF | TGTGCCAGCAGCTTGGAAGAGTACTACGAGCAGTACTTC
TRBJ1-1 | TRBV20-1 | NA | NA | CSARDWNTEAFF | TGCAGTGCTAGAGATTGGAACACTGAAGCTTTCTTT
TRBJ2-5 | TRBV19 | NA | NA | CASADMGVEETQYF | TGTGCCAGTGCCGATATGGGCGTGGAAGAGACCCAGTACTTC
TRBJ2-1 | TRBV5-1 | many | NA | CASSLGWERPTKNEQFF | TGCGCCAGCAGCTTGGGGTGGGAGCGACCTACTAAAAATGAGCAGTTCTTC
TRBJ2-7 | TRBV20-1 | NA | TRBD2 | CSARRERGGRNEQYF | TGCAGTGCTAGAAGAGAGCGGGGGGGCCGGAATGAGCAGTACTTC
TRBJ2-1 | TRBV6-2/TRBV6-3 | many | NA | CASSYPSSFYNEQFF | TGTGCCAGCAGTTACCCCTCTAGCTTCTACAATGAGCAGTTCTTC
TRBJ2-3 | TRBV12-3/TRBV12-4 | NA | NA | CASSQMSTDTQYF | TGTGCCAGCAGCCAGATGAGTACAGATACGCAGTATTTT
TRBJ2-1 | TRBV6-1 | NA | TRBD1 | CASNPNRVGQGYYNEQFF | TGTGCCAGCAATCCTAACCGCGTAGGACAGGGTTATTACAATGAGCAGTTCTTC
TRBJ2-1 | TRBV5-8 | NA | TRBD2 | CASSWMGLAGGQYNEQFF | TGTGCCAGCAGCTGGATGGGACTAGCGGGGGGCCAGTACAATGAGCAGTTCTTC
TRBJ2-1 | TRBV3-1 | NA | TRBD2 | CASSQDLAGVRQFF | TGTGCCAGCAGCCAAGATCTAGCGGGAGTGAGGCAGTTCTTC
TRBJ2-7 | TRBV12-3/TRBV12-4 | NA | TRBD1 | CSSGRGPLEQYF | TGTTCCTCAGGCAGGGGGCCCCTTGAGCAGTACTTC
TRBJ2-3 | TRBV5-1 | few | TRBD2 | CASSGKLAGGTDTQYF | TGCGCCAGCAGCGGCAAACTAGCGGGAGGAACAGATACGCAGTATTTT
TRBJ2-7 | TRBV7-2 | many | NA | CASSLLRVSYEQYF | TGTGCCAGCAGCTTATTGCGAGTGTCCTACGAGCAGTACTTC
TRBJ2-7 | TRBV7-2 | NA | TRBD1 | CASSQGQGAVYEQYF | TGTGCCAGCAGCCAGGGACAGGGGGCTGTCTACGAGCAGTACTTC
TRBJ1-3 | TRBV4-1 | NA | NA | CASSQDPGGRTIYF | TGCGCCAGCAGCCAAGATCCAGGAGGTCGCACCATATATTTT
TRBJ1-6 | TRBV27 | few | TRBD1 | CASSAGQGNNSPLHF | TGTGCCAGCAGTGCCGGACAGGGAAATAATTCACCCCTCCACTTT
TRBJ1-1 | TRBV28 | few | NA | CASIGGAAVEAEAFF | TGTGCCAGCATAGGGGGGGCAGCTGTAGAGGCTGAAGCTTTCTTT
TRBJ2-5 | TRBV2 | many | TRBD2 | CASSEGASGKTQYF | TGTGCCAGCAGTGAAGGGGCTAGCGGAAAGACCCAGTACTTC
TRBJ2-7 | TRBV28 | many | TRBD1 | CASSFGGQGSYEQYF | TGTGCCAGCAGTTTTGGGGGACAGGGATCCTACGAGCAGTACTTC
TRBJ2-7 | TRBV28 | many | NA | CATRQAANPEQYF | TGTGCCACACGACAGGCGGCTAATCCCGAGCAGTACTTC
TRBJ2-5 | TRBV5-1 | NA | NA | CASGFSPVEETQYF | TGCGCCAGCGGCTTCAGTCCGGTCGAAGAGACCCAGTACTTC
TRBJ2-5 | TRBV11-2 | many | NA | CASSLVVAGLGETQYF | TGTGCCAGCAGCTTAGTGGTGGCGGGGCTAGGAGAGACCCAGTACTTC
TRBJ2-2 | TRBV6-1 | few | NA | CASDWGFTGELFF | TGTGCCAGCGACTGGGGGTTCACCGGGGAGCTGTTTTTT
TRBJ2-7 | TRBV11-2 | many | NA | CASSLDRGWEQYF | TGTGCCAGCAGCTTAGATCGTGGGTGGGAGCAGTACTTC
TRBJ2-1 | TRBV7-9 | many | NA | CASSDRADNEQFF | TGTGCCAGCAGCGACAGAGCCGACAATGAGCAGTTCTTC
TRBJ2-5 | TRBV4-1 | NA | TRBD2 | CASSHRGAQYF | TGCGCCAGCAGCCACCGGGGGGCCCAGTACTTC
TRBJ1-3 | TRBV18 | few | NA | CASSLGSDVRSGNTIYF | TGTGCCAGCTCACTCGGATCGGACGTACGCTCTGGAAACACCATATATTTT
TRBJ1-2 | TRBV30 | many | TRBD1 | CAWSVQGMGGYTF | TGTGCCTGGAGTGTACAGGGGATGGGTGGCTACACCTTC
TRBJ1-6 | TRBV6-1 | NA | NA | CASHRASSNSPLHF | TGTGCCAGCCACAGGGCGTCCTCCAATTCACCCCTCCACTTT
TRBJ1-4 | TRBV27 | many | TRBD1 | CASSFLSPDRANEKLFF | TGTGCCAGCAGTTTCTTGAGTCCGGACAGGGCTAATGAAAAACTGTTTTTT
TRBJ2-3 | TRBV19 | NA | TRBD2 | CASSPPLAGATDTQYF | TGTGCCAGTAGCCCCCCTTTAGCGGGAGCCACAGATACGCAGTATTTT
TRBJ2-1 | TRBV28 | NA | NA | CASSFVSQLNEQFF | TGTGCCAGCAGTTTCGTCTCCCAACTCAATGAGCAGTTCTTC
TRBJ2-1 | TRBV24-1 | NA | TRBD1 | CAASDSGQGSYNEQFF | TGTGCCGCCAGTGACTCCGGACAGGGCTCCTACAATGAGCAGTTCTTC
TRBJ2-7 | TRBV28 | many | NA | CASIPPGITYEQYF | TGTGCCAGCATCCCGCCCGGGATTACCTACGAGCAGTACTTC
TRBJ1-3 | TRBV18 | NA | NA | CASSPGSGSGNTIYF | TGTGCCAGCTCACCGGGCTCCGGCTCTGGAAACACCATATATTTT
TRBJ1-6 | TRBV3-1 | few | TRBD1 | CASSPRTGGGSPLHF | TGTGCCAGCAGCCCCCGGACAGGGGGGGGTTCACCCCTCCACTTT